Shown below are 26 T cell receptor beta chains from a single sample sequenced in a study of CD8+CD57+ T cells in acquired aplastic anemia. Genomic DNA constituted the template upon which TCR beta VDJ and CDR3 profiling was performed. Each CDR3 protein is one row after TCRdb ran MiXCR on the reads. The sample lists 150,000 to 180,000 distinct CDR3 sequences, roughly half occurring once. CD8+CD57+ cell expansion had been shown by flow cytometry in patients chosen for sequencing. What was sequenced was sorted CD4+, CD8+, or CD8+CD57+ T cells (not recorded which) from PBMCs. The receptors were sampled from a human donor with aplastic anemia.

On this clonotype: A single base separates this from a much larger clone, so it may be a read error. The chain employs TRBV2 and TRBJ2-2, with 13 bases lining up with TRBD2. CDR1 is SNHLY and CDR2 is FYNNEI in the germline V gene. This CDR3 comprises 18 residues. CDR3 sequence reads: CASTYPTSGGSSTGELLF. In DNA, the CDR3 is TGTGCCAGCACCTACCCGACTAGCGGGGGGTCCAGCACCGGGGAGCTGCTTTTT.

The V call is TRBV2, the J call TRBJ2-7; TRBD2 is a possible D gene (7 bases). Per the germline V gene, CDR1 is SNHLY and CDR2 is FYNNEI. V was shortened by 8 bases and J by 3 bases, with 14 bases between the two germline ends. This CDR3 region has 13 residues. The CDR3 nucleotides read TGTGCCAGCTGCATAGGGGGGGGCTACGAGCAGTACTTC. As protein: CASCIGGGYEQYF.

This chain uses TRBV7-9 with TRBJ2-7; 8 nucleotides match TRBD1. The germline V gene encodes CDR1 SEHNR and CDR2 FQNEAQ (reference sequence). This CDR3 comprises 15 residues. Losses at the gene ends were 3 bases for V and 7 bases for J; bases not matched to a gene: 11. The CDR3 DNA follows: TGTGCCAGCAGCTTGAAGGGGACAGGTCATACTGAGCAGTACTTC. Translating it yields CASSLKGTGHTEQYF.

There are many counts of this clonotype. The V gene is TRBV20-1, the J gene TRBJ2-7; D assignment may be TRBD1 or TRBD2 (6 bases each). Trimming removed 0 bases at V and 7 bases at J, with 22 bases between. The germline CDR1 and CDR2 sequences are DFQATT and SNEGSKA (reference sequence). This CDR3 has 16 amino acids. In DNA form, the CDR3 reads TGCAGTGCTAGAGATGAGGGGGGCCTTCTACCAGGGGAGCAGTACTTC. It is translated as CSARDEGGLLPGEQYF.

The chain recombines TRBV20-1 with TRBJ1-6, with 7 bases aligning to TRBD1. Trimming removed 3 bases from V and 7 bases from J; junction bases left unmatched: 0. Germline V gene sequence: CDR1 DFQATT, CDR2 SNEGSKA (reference sequence). The CDR3 runs to 12 residues. The CDR3 region is CSARTGNSPLHF. The CDR3 DNA follows: TGCAGTGCTAGGACAGGGAATTCACCCCTCCACTTT.

This clonotype was seen once. J is TRBJ1-2 and V is TRBV2; maybe TRBD1 (5 bases). The V gene lost 4 bases and the J gene lost 0 bases, with 15 bases spanning the gap. Germline V gene lookup returns CDR1 SNHLY and CDR2 FYNNEI. CDR3 length: 16 amino acids. The CDR3 region is CASSGSVGVTNYGYTF. As DNA, the CDR3 is TGTGCCAGCAGTGGGTCGGTAGGGGTGACTAACTATGGCTACACCTTC. The full variable domain, rest sourced from reference TRBV2 and TRBJ1-2, is EPEVTQTPSHQVTQMGQEVILRCVPISNHLYFYWYRQILGQKVEFLVSFYNNEISEKSEIFDDQFSVERPDGSNFTLKIRSTKLEDSAMYFCASSGSVGVTNYGYTFGSGTRLTVV.

This rearrangement joins TRBV10-2 to TRBJ2-5, with 10 bases that match TRBD1. This CDR3 has 14 residues. Germline V gene data show CDR1 as WSHSY and CDR2 as SAAADI. V lost 3 bases, J lost 5 bases, and 3 bases stayed unmatched. The CDR3 reads CASSELGQGETQYF. For the CDR3, the DNA is TGCGCCAGCAGTGAATTGGGACAGGGGGAGACCCAGTACTTC.

This clonotype was detected once. For the CDR3, the DNA is TGCAGCGTTGAGACAGCTGAGCAGTTCTTC. Translated: CSVETAEQFF. The V gene is TRBV29-1, the J gene TRBJ2-1; perhaps TRBD1 as D (5 bases). The CDR3 has 10 residues. Germline V gene lookup returns CDR1 SQVTM and CDR2 ANQGSEA. V gave up 3 bases and J gave up 9 bases, with 6 bases separating them.

This clonotype was seen once. The gene calls are TRBV11-2 and TRBJ2-7; 10 bases align to TRBD1. The length of the CDR3 is 16 residues. V trimming: 4 bases; J trimming: 5 bases; junction bases outside the gene matches: 11. Germline CDR1 and CDR2: SGHAT and FQNNGV. The DNA for the CDR3 is TGTGCCAGCAGCTGGGGAGGGGGACAGGGGAGGAACGAGCAGTACTTC. Translated: CASSWGGGQGRNEQYF.

This clonotype was detected a few times. The chain employs TRBV6-4 and TRBJ2-3, with 15 nucleotides matching TRBD2. The CDR3 length is 16 residues. CDR1 MRHNA and CDR2 SNTAGT come from the germline V gene. With V trimmed by 5 bases and J by 3 bases, 3 bases remained unmatched. In nucleotides, the CDR3 is TGTGCCAGCAGTCGGACTAGCGGGGGGGCGACAGATACGCAGTATTTT. Its protein is CASSRTSGGATDTQYF.

Only one count was recorded for this clonotype. The chain carries TRBV19 and TRBJ2-1; 11 bases map to TRBD2. V shed 4 bases and J 5 bases; nucleotides not matched to a gene: 4. The CDR3 spans 15 residues. Germline values: CDR1 LNHDA, CDR2 SQIVND (reference sequence). DNA for the CDR3: TGTGCCAGTAGTAAGACTAGCGGGGCCGACAATGAGCAGTTCTTC. This codes for CASSKTSGADNEQFF. Full variable domain (rest looked up from reference TRBV19 and TRBJ2-1): DGGITQSPKYLFRKEGQNVTLSCEQNLNHDAMYWYRQDPGQGLRLIYYSQIVNDFQKGDIAEGYSVSREKKESFPLTVTSAQKNPTAFYLCASSKTSGADNEQFFGPGTRLTVL.

The chain joins TRBV15 to TRBJ2-7, with D perhaps TRBD1 (6 bases). Per germline, CDR1 LNHNV and CDR2 YYDKDF (reference sequence). The CDR3 is 15 amino acids. Trimming shortened V by 7 bases and J by 7 bases, and 23 bases separated the two germline ends. The chain's CDR3 is CATTGSGDSTGEQYF. Here the CDR3 DNA reads TGTGCCACCACCGGATCTGGAGACTCTACAGGGGAGCAGTACTTC. Filled out from reference TRBV15 and TRBJ2-7, the complete variable domain reads DAMVIQNPRYQVTQFGKPVTLSCSQTLNHNVMYWYQQKSSQAPKLLFHYYDKDFNNEADTPDNFQSRRPNTSFCFLDIRSPGLGDTAMYLCATTGSGDSTGEQYFGPGTRLTVT.

V gene TRBV6-1 combines with J gene TRBJ2-1, with 9 bases identical to TRBD2. Per germline, CDR1 MNHNS and CDR2 SASEGT. Trimming at V came to 6 bases and at J to 4 bases, leaving 7 bases not matched to a gene. The CDR3 contains 15 residues. CDR3 nucleotide sequence: TGTGCCAGCAGGACCCAGCGGGGGGTTTACAATGAGCAGTTCTTC. This sequence encodes CASRTQRGVYNEQFF.

This clonotype was picked up many times. The chain carries TRBV14 and TRBJ1-2; 10 nucleotides align to TRBD1. CDR1 SGHDN and CDR2 FVKESK come from the germline V gene. This CDR3 has 18 amino acids. V lost 4 bases, J lost 0 bases, and 11 bases stayed unmatched. The CDR3 coding sequence is TGTGCCAGCAGCCCGACGGGACAGGGGCACCTTACTAACTATGGCTACACCTTC. Translating it yields CASSPTGQGHLTNYGYTF.

This rearrangement joins TRBV15 to TRBJ2-3, with 14 bases aligning to TRBD2. The CDR3 is 16 residues long. From germline, CDR1 is LNHNV and CDR2 YYDKDF (reference sequence). The V segment lost 3 bases and the J segment 7 bases; nucleotides outside the gene matches: 6. The CDR3 spells CATSRTGTSGRNTQYF. CDR3 nucleotides: TGTGCCACCAGCAGGACCGGGACTAGCGGGAGAAATACGCAGTATTTT.

The chain joins TRBV20-1 to TRBJ2-1; 7 nucleotides align to TRBD2. Trimming took 3 bases from V and 7 from J; bases not matched to a gene: 12. Germline CDR1 and CDR2: DFQATT and SNEGSKA (reference sequence). CDR3 length equals 15 residues. The CDR3 loop is CSARDLWGGSNEQFF. CDR3 nucleotides: TGCAGTGCTAGGGATCTATGGGGAGGGTCTAATGAGCAGTTCTTC.

This chain links TRBV11-2 with TRBJ2-6, with 10 bases identical to TRBD2. The CDR3 is made up of 18 amino acids. CDR1 and CDR2 from the germline V gene are SGHAT and FQNNGV. J was trimmed by 0 bases and V by 5 bases; bases with no gene match: 7. As DNA, the CDR3 is TGTGCCAGCAGCCCCTGGCTAGCGGGAGACTCTGGGGCCAACGTCCTGACTTTC. Amino acids: CASSPWLAGDSGANVLTF.

The V and J genes are TRBV2 and TRBJ1-1; D gene unclear. CDR3 length: 13 amino acids. The germline V and J ends were trimmed by 0 bases and 5 bases, with 7 bases remaining between them. Germline CDR1 SNHLY, CDR2 FYNNEI. CDR3 DNA sequence: TGTGCCAGCAGTGAAGCGCTTCCTACTGAAGCTTTCTTT. The encoded protein is CASSEALPTEAFF.

With respect to this clonotype: The junction does not match germline at one end; this may be a read error. The chain uses TRBV29-1 and TRBJ2-7; 8 positions agree with TRBD2. The CDR3 extends over 13 amino acids. Germline CDR1 reads SQVTM; CDR2 reads ANQGSEA. The CDR3 DNA sequence: TGCAGCGTCCCGGGAGGGGGGGCCTACGATCAGTGCTTC. Its translation is CSVPGGGAYDQCF.

The chain couples TRBV19 to TRBJ2-1; TRBD2 is a possible D gene (6 bases). The CDR3 spans 14 residues. V gave up 3 bases and J gave up 2 bases, with 8 bases separating them. Per germline, CDR1 LNHDA and CDR2 SQIVND (reference sequence). The CDR3 protein is CASSIGGTYNEQFF. DNA of the CDR3: TGTGCCAGTAGTATTGGAGGGACCTACAATGAGCAGTTCTTC.

This clonotype was recorded at least ten times. The chain is built from TRBV29-1 and TRBJ2-1; TRBD2 agrees at 7 bases. V lost 2 bases to trimming and J lost 7 bases; unmatched junction nucleotides: 8. The CDR3 is 14 amino acids. Germline V gene data show CDR1 as SQVTM and CDR2 as ANQGSEA. The CDR3 DNA is TGCAGCGTTGAACCAGCGGGGATTGGAAATGAGCAGTTCTTC. Protein: CSVEPAGIGNEQFF.

This clonotype came up once. The V and J genes are TRBV19 and TRBJ1-1, with 9 bases identical to TRBD1. This CDR3 spans 15 amino acids. From germline, CDR1 is LNHDA and CDR2 SQIVND (reference sequence). V lost 7 bases and J lost 1; bases outside the gene matches: 7. This CDR3 is CASTLDRGRNTEAFF. In DNA, the CDR3 is TGTGCCAGTACCCTGGACAGGGGCCGGAACACTGAAGCTTTCTTT.

This chain links TRBV11-1 with TRBJ2-7, with D perhaps matching TRBD1 or TRBD2 (5 bases each). Germline V gives CDR1 SGHAT, CDR2 FQDESV (reference sequence). V was pared by 5 bases and J by 6 bases, with 29 bases between. The CDR3 totals 18 residues. The CDR3 DNA reads TGTGCCAGCAGCGCCACCGCTAGACTAACCCCCAATAGGGGCGAGCAGTACTTC. Protein product: CASSATARLTPNRGEQYF.

The chain carries TRBV9 and TRBJ2-5; 10 bases are a match to TRBD1. Germline trimming cut 2 bases from V and 6 bases from J; bases unmatched to any gene: 22. The CDR3 covers 20 residues. Germline assignment: CDR1 SGDLS and CDR2 YYNGEE. CDR3 loop: CASSVESRTGGQPRLQTQYF. The CDR3 DNA reads TGTGCCAGCAGCGTCGAATCCAGGACAGGGGGACAACCAAGACTCCAGACCCAGTACTTC. Full variable domain (rest looked up from reference TRBV9 and TRBJ2-5): DSGVTQTPKHLITATGQRVTLRCSPRSGDLSVYWYQQSLDQGLQFLIQYYNGEERAKGNILERFSAQQFPDLHSELNLSSLELGDSALYFCASSVESRTGGQPRLQTQYFGPGTRLLVL.

This clonotype was observed many times. The rearrangement links TRBV14 to TRBJ1-2, with D tentatively TRBD1 (6 bases). This CDR3 is built from 15 residues. V was trimmed by 0 bases and J by 2 bases, leaving 10 bases between them. CDR1 is SGHDN, CDR2 FVKESK, per germline. The CDR3 DNA is TGTGCCAGCAGCCAAGATCATAGGGGGAACTATGGCTACACCTTC. This sequence encodes CASSQDHRGNYGYTF.

V is TRBV10-1 and J is TRBJ2-3; D not certain. CDR1 is WNHNN and CDR2 is SYGVQD in the germline V gene (reference sequence). Trimming removed 2 bases at V and 5 bases at J, with 11 bases between. There are 14 residues in the CDR3. CDR3 amino acids: CASSENPPGDTQYF. DNA for the CDR3: TGCGCCAGCAGTGAGAATCCCCCCGGAGATACGCAGTATTTT.